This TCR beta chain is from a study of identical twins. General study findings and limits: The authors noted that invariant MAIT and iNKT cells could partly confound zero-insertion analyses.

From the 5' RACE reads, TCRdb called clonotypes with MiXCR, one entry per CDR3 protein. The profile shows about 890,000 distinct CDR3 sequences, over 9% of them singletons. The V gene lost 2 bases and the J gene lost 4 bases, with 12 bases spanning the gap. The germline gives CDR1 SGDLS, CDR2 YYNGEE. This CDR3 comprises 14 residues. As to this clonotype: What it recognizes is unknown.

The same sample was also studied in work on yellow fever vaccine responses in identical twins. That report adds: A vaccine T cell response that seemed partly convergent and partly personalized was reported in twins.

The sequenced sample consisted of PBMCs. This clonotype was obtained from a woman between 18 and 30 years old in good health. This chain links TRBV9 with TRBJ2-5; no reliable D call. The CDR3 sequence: CASSVSGRSETQYF. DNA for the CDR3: TGTGCCAGCAGCGTCTCGGGCCGATCAGAGACCCAGTACTTC.